This TCR beta chain was obtained from a study of blood T cell repertoires in COVID-19. Clones were read by immunoSEQ multiplex PCR, and TCRdb kept only the in-frame ones, dropping some. The table records some 100,000 clones, over 75% of them present only once. V lost 7 bases to trimming and J lost 5 bases; unmatched junction nucleotides: 11. There are 15 residues in the CDR3. The chain employs TRBV23-1 and TRBJ2-1, with 7 bases aligning to TRBD1. TRBV23-1 is identified as an open reading frame with a role that is uncertain. The receptor comes from a man aged 45-65 years with acute or convalescent COVID-19. Sequenced: peripheral blood. This CDR3 reads CASTSGGPQNNEQFF. CDR3 coding DNA: TGCGCCAGCACTTCAGGGGGTCCTCAAAACAATGAGCAGTTCTTC.